These 27 T cell receptor beta chains share one sample of origin, sequenced in a study of cytomegalovirus exposure and HLA in healthy donors. Primers for the PCR totalled 60 Vbeta and 13 Jbeta. Profiled with immunoSEQ multiplex PCR; TCRdb holds only in-frame clones, not every one. The table includes around 140,000 clones, roughly 80% detected once. The source material was PBMCs. All receptors derive from a middle-aged man in good health and CMV-seropositive.

This chain uses TRBV4-1 with TRBJ2-1; 14 bases align to TRBD2. After removal of 2 bases from V and 10 bases from J, the junction contained 7 bases not matched to a gene. Germline V CDR1 and CDR2: MGHRA, YSYEKL. This CDR3 has 16 amino acids. CDR3 sequence (DNA): TGCGCCAGCAGCCAAACGACTAGCGGGAGGGCCCACGAGCAGTTCTTC. It translates to CASSQTTSGRAHEQFF.

The J gene is TRBJ2-3, the V gene TRBV5-1, with TRBD2 matching 9 bases. There are 15 residues in the CDR3. The V segment lost 5 bases and the J segment 5 bases; nucleotides outside the gene matches: 9. CDR1 and CDR2 from the germline V gene are SGHRS and YFSETQ. The CDR3 spells CASRGGRASVDTQYF. The CDR3 DNA reads as TGCGCCAGCAGAGGCGGGAGGGCCTCGGTAGATACGCAGTATTTT.

The chain uses TRBV19 and TRBJ2-1, with TRBD2 matching over 7 bases. Per germline, CDR1 LNHDA and CDR2 SQIVND (reference sequence). The length of the CDR3 is 15 residues. V trimming: 5 bases; J trimming: 4 bases; junction bases outside the gene matches: 8. CDR3 sequence reads: CASSEGLDSYNEQFF. The DNA for the CDR3 is TGTGCCAGTAGTGAAGGACTAGACTCGTACAATGAGCAGTTCTTC.

CDR3 sequence (DNA): TGTGCCAGCAGCCGAGGGGTTCGGAGGGACACAGATACGCAGTATTTT. Translating gives CASSRGVRRDTDTQYF. The chain links TRBV11-3 to TRBJ2-3; tentatively, D is TRBD2 (6 bases). Trimming took off 5 bases at V and 2 bases at J, with 17 bases between the two ends. CDR3 length: 16 residues. CDR1 and CDR2 (germline): SGHNT, YENEEA. Full variable domain (missing parts from reference TRBV11-3 and TRBJ2-3): EAGVVQSPRYKIIEKKQPVAFWCNPISGHNTLYWYLQNLGQGPELLIRYENEEAVDDSQLPKDRFSAERLKGVDSTLKIQPAELGDSAVYLCASSRGVRRDTDTQYFGPGTRLTVL.

For the CDR3, the DNA is TGTGCCAGCAGTTCTTGGACAGGGACCTTCAATGAGCAGTTCTTC. Amino acid sequence: CASSSWTGTFNEQFF. V gene TRBV6-5 combines with J gene TRBJ2-1; 8 bases match TRBD1. After removal of 4 bases from V and 6 bases from J, the junction contained 8 bases not matched to a gene. The CDR3 is made up of 15 amino acids. In germline, CDR1 is MNHEY, CDR2 SVGAGI.

The chain couples TRBV6-1 to TRBJ1-2; TRBD1 might be the D (6 bases). The CDR3 length is 13 residues. The germline V and J ends were trimmed by 10 bases and 4 bases, with 16 bases remaining between them. The germline gives CDR1 MNHNS, CDR2 SASEGT. CDR3 sequence: CANSPGHLYGYTF. CDR3 nucleotides: TGTGCCAACAGCCCGGGACACCTCTATGGCTACACCTTC.

This chain joins TRBV11-2 and TRBJ2-7; 8 bases match TRBD2. V was clipped by 1 base and J by 3 bases; unmatched bases: 5. This CDR3 is built from 15 residues. Germline V gene lookup returns CDR1 SGHAT and CDR2 FQNNGV. The CDR3 reads CASSLGLAGGYEQYF. The CDR3 DNA reads TGTGCCAGCAGCTTAGGTTTGGCGGGAGGCTACGAGCAGTACTTC.

The V call is TRBV28, the J call TRBJ2-5; tentatively, D is TRBD1 (5 bases). Germline values: CDR1 MDHEN, CDR2 SYDVKM. The CDR3 sequence is 13 residues long. V lost 2 bases, J lost 11 bases, and 15 bases lay in between. The CDR3 DNA reads TGTGCCAGCAGTTTACAGGGAAGATCGGAGCAGTACTTC. Translating gives CASSLQGRSEQYF.

This chain joins TRBV2 and TRBJ1-5; possible D gene TRBD1, 6 bases. V was pared by 3 bases and J by 5 bases, with 17 bases between. The CDR3 has 16 residues. Germline lookup yields CDR1 SNHLY and CDR2 FYNNEI. The CDR3 reads CASSEGLSGDYQPQHF. CDR3 DNA sequence: TGTGCCAGCAGTGAGGGGCTCTCAGGGGATTATCAGCCCCAGCATTTT.

J is TRBJ2-1 and V is TRBV9; no reliable D call. V shed 0 bases and J shed 0 bases, with 4 bases lying between them. The CDR3 is 14 residues long. In germline, CDR1 is SGDLS, CDR2 YYNGEE. CDR3: CASSVAVSYNEQFF. The CDR3 DNA reads as TGTGCCAGCAGCGTAGCGGTCTCCTACAATGAGCAGTTCTTC.

The V and J genes are TRBV27 and TRBJ2-3; 8 bases fit TRBD1. Germline-derived CDR1 and CDR2 are MNHEY and SMNVEV (reference sequence). Trimming took 4 bases from V and 3 from J; bases not matched to a gene: 3. CDR3 length: 14 amino acids. The CDR3 here is CASSWGQATDTQYF. The CDR3 DNA sequence: TGTGCCAGCAGTTGGGGACAGGCGACAGATACGCAGTATTTT.

With regard to this clone: The same CDR3 can be traced to other DNA sequences in this sample. The J gene is TRBJ2-1, the V gene TRBV18; unclear D gene. V lost 1 base and J 8 bases, leaving 6 bases between the germline ends. Germline loops: CDR1 KGHSH, CDR2 LQKENI. The CDR3 totals 12 residues. CDR3 in DNA: TGTGCCAGCTCACCACGGGCCGATGAGCAGTTCTTC. Its protein is CASSPRADEQFF.

The chain employs TRBV5-4 and TRBJ2-3; no clear D gene. There are 13 residues in the CDR3. Trimming shortened V by 4 bases and J by 4 bases, and 10 bases separated the two germline ends. CDR1 and CDR2 from the germline V gene are SGHNT and YYREEE (reference sequence). The DNA for the CDR3 is TGTGCCAGCAGCCCTGTCGTCGCAGATACGCAGTATTTT. Residues: CASSPVVADTQYF.

The chain uses TRBV6-1 and TRBJ2-1, with 8 bases matching TRBD1. Trimming at V came to 2 bases and at J to 5 bases, leaving 11 bases not matched to a gene. Germline loops: CDR1 MNHNS, CDR2 SASEGT. This CDR3 region has 17 residues. CDR3 nucleotide sequence: TGTGCCAGCAGTGAACTCCCACGACAGGGGCGAGACAATGAGCAGTTCTTC. This gives the protein CASSELPRQGRDNEQFF.

The V and J genes are TRBV6-5 and TRBJ2-3; no reliable D call. Germline V lookup: CDR1 MNHEY, CDR2 SVGAGI. V lost 5 bases and J lost 4, with 13 bases in between. The CDR3 covers 14 residues. CDR3 bases: TGTGCCAGCAGTCCGCGCCTAATAGCAGATACGCAGTATTTT. Translated, it gives CASSPRLIADTQYF.

This chain links TRBV30 with TRBJ2-5, with TRBD2 identical over 10 bases. J lost 3 bases, V lost 4 bases, and 8 bases had no gene match. Germline CDR1 and CDR2: GTSNPN and SVGIG (reference sequence). The CDR3 loop spans 15 amino acids. In DNA, the CDR3 is TGTGCCTGGAATTTGGGACTAGCGCCGAAAGAGACCCAGTACTTC. Translating gives CAWNLGLAPKETQYF.

J is TRBJ2-7 and V is TRBV4-2, with TRBD2 matching 8 bases. This CDR3 spans 15 amino acids. With V trimmed by 0 bases and J by 3 bases, 4 bases remained unmatched. Germline CDR1 and CDR2: LGHNA and YNFKEQ. The chain's CDR3 is CASSQEPSGSYEQYF. CDR3 sequence (DNA): TGTGCCAGCAGCCAAGAGCCAAGCGGGAGCTACGAGCAGTACTTC.

This clone occurred a few times. The V and J genes are TRBV6-1 and TRBJ1-4; D perhaps matches TRBD1 (5 bases). CDR1 and CDR2 (germline): MNHNS, SASEGT. Trimming removed 3 bases from V and 11 bases from J, with 10 bases in between. The CDR3 runs to 12 residues. The CDR3 DNA is TGTGCCAGCAGTGATCAGGGCCCTAAACTGTTTTTT. Its translation: CASSDQGPKLFF.

The CDR3 DNA sequence: TGTGCCAGCAGCTTGCGACAGGCTAGCACAGATACGCAGTATTTT. This sequence encodes CASSLRQASTDTQYF. The rearrangement uses TRBV5-4 and TRBJ2-3; D perhaps matches TRBD1 (6 bases). This CDR3 is 15 amino acids long. CDR1 and CDR2 (germline): SGHNT, YYREEE (reference sequence). The ends were cut back, 1 base at V and 0 bases at J, with 9 bases in the middle.

This chain links TRBV11-2 with TRBJ2-7, with 9 bases aligning to TRBD1. The germline CDR1 and CDR2 sequences are SGHAT and FQNNGV. This CDR3 is built from 14 residues. J was trimmed by 5 bases and V by 5 bases; bases with no gene match: 7. The CDR3 region is CASSHRQGGNEQYF. For the CDR3, the DNA is TGTGCCAGCAGCCACCGACAGGGGGGTAACGAGCAGTACTTC.

The chain joins TRBV28 to TRBJ1-3, with D tentatively TRBD1 (6 bases). V lost 5 bases, J lost 3 bases, and 17 bases lay in between. CDR1 is MDHEN and CDR2 is SYDVKM in the germline V gene. This CDR3 spans 16 amino acids. CDR3 DNA sequence: TGTGCCAGCAGTCAGGCGGGGGCTGGTTTTGGAAACACCATATATTTT. Translation gives CASSQAGAGFGNTIYF.

Here the CDR3 reads CARYSNQPQHF. CDR3 in DNA: TGTGCCAGATATAGCAATCAGCCCCAGCATTTT. The chain uses TRBV27 and TRBJ1-5; no reliable D call. The CDR3 has 11 amino acids. CDR1 and CDR2 (germline): MNHEY, SMNVEV (reference sequence). V dropped 9 bases and J dropped 0 bases, with 3 bases sitting between them.

The chain couples TRBV4-1 to TRBJ2-7; 8 bases align to TRBD2. This CDR3 spans 16 amino acids. The trim removed 0 bases at V and 3 bases at J, leaving 7 bases unmatched. The germline CDR1 and CDR2 sequences are MGHRA and YSYEKL. Here the CDR3 reads CASSQDHAGGGYEQYF. In nucleotides, the CDR3 is TGCGCCAGCAGCCAAGATCACGCGGGAGGTGGCTACGAGCAGTACTTC.

The rearrangement links TRBV7-6 to TRBJ2-7, with TRBD1 as a possible D gene (5 bases). This CDR3 is built from 15 residues. Germline values: CDR1 SGHVS, CDR2 FNYEAQ. Trimming removed 5 bases from V and 2 bases from J, with 16 bases in between. The CDR3 here is CASSLGAEFAYEQYF. CDR3 nucleotide sequence: TGTGCCAGCAGCCTAGGGGCAGAATTTGCCTACGAGCAGTACTTC.

In this sample, this clone turned up a few times. This sequence joins TRBV19 and TRBJ2-2, with 8 bases fitting TRBD2. Per germline, CDR1 LNHDA and CDR2 SQIVND (reference sequence). The CDR3 runs to 15 residues. V gave up 5 bases and J gave up 7 bases; unmatched junction bases: 9. The CDR3 region has the DNA TGTGCCAGTAGTTATGTCGGGAGGGCCGGCGGGGAGCTGTTTTTT. Residues: CASSYVGRAGGELFF.

This clone was seen a single time. The chain links TRBV28 to TRBJ2-1, with 9 positions matching TRBD2. Germline CDR1 is MDHEN and CDR2 is SYDVKM. The CDR3 covers 16 residues. J was trimmed by 9 bases and V by 3 bases; bases with no gene match: 12. CDR3 DNA sequence: TGTGCCAGCAGTTTTCCACTAGCGGGTGCTAGGGGTGAGCAGTTCTTC. As protein: CASSFPLAGARGEQFF.

This clone occurred a few times. At one of its ends the junction is not consistent with the germline gene, which may arise from a read error. The chain links TRBV2 to TRBJ1-1; D gene ambiguous. Germline V gene data show CDR1 as SNHLY and CDR2 as FYNNEI. The CDR3 spans 14 residues. CDR3 protein: CASRAEVLNAEAFF. CDR3 coding DNA: TGTGCCAGCAGGGCGGAGGTCCTGAACGCTGAAGCTTTCTTT. Together with reference TRBV2 and TRBJ1-1, the CDR3 gives the full variable domain: EPEVTQTPSHQVTQMGQEVILRCVPISNHLYFYWYRQILGQKVEFLVSFYNNEISEKSEIFDDQFSVERPDGSNFTLKIRSTKLEDSAMYFCASRAEVLNAEAFFGQGTRLTVV.